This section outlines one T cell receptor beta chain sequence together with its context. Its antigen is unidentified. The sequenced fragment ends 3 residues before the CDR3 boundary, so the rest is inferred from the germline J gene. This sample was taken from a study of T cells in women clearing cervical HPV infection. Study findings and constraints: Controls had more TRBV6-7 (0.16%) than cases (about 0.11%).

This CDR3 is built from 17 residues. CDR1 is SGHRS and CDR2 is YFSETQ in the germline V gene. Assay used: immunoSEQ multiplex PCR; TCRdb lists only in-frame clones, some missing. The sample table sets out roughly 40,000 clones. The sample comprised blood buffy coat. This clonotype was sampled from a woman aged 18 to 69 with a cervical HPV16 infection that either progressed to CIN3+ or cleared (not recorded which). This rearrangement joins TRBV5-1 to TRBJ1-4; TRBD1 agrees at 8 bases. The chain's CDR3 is CASSMTGVSSGANVLFF. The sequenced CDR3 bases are TGCGCCAGCAGCATGACAGGGGTTAGCTCCGGGGCCAACGTA. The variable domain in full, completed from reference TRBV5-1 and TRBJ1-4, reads KAGVTQTPRYLIKTRGQQVTLSCSPISGHRSVSWYQQTPGQGLQFLFEYFSETQRNKGNFPGRFSGRQFSNSRSEMNVSTLELGDSALYLCASSMTGVSSGANVLFFGSGTQLSVL.